Listed below are T cell receptor beta chains from one sample, sequenced in a study of blood T cell repertoires in COVID-19. The protocol was immunoSEQ multiplex PCR, while the TCRdb copy is restricted to in-frame clones and leaves out a portion. The sample lists some 270,000 clones, 80% to 90% occurring once. Sequencing was carried out using PBMCs or T cells enriched from blood (not recorded which). These receptor sequences come from a woman in her forties or fifties who had been exposed to COVID-19. CDR3s include the opening cysteine and the closing phenylalanine or tryptophan. Each record gives: D gene, clone size, J gene, V gene, CDR3 DNA, CDR3 protein. D genes are given only for firm matches. Size is omitted from some rows. Given values are once, few, many or a class for expanded clones.

TRBD1 | NA | TRBJ2-2 | TRBV7-9 | TGTGCCAGCAGCGGACAGGGGTTCACCGGGGAGCTGTTTTTT | CASSGQGFTGELFF
TRBD1 | NA | TRBJ1-3 | TRBV9 | TGTGCCAGCAGCGTAGGAGAGGGGGCGGGAAACACCATATATTTT | CASSVGEGAGNTIYF
NA | few | TRBJ1-1 | TRBV29-1 | TGCAGCGTGAAGTACAGGTGGAACACTGAAGCTTTCTTT | CSVKYRWNTEAFF
NA | few | TRBJ2-7 | TRBV28 | TGTGCCAGCAGTTTCATAATAGGGGGTGGGTCCCCCAAGGCTATCCACGAGCAGTACTTC | CASSFIIGGGSPKAIHEQYF
NA | few | TRBJ2-2 | TRBV19 | TGTGCCGCGGGCCATGCGGGGACCGGGGAGCTGTTTTTT | CAAGHAGTGELFF
TRBD2 | NA | TRBJ2-1 | TRBV30 | TGTGCCTGGAGTGTTAGTAGCGGGGTCAATGAGCAGTTCTTC | CAWSVSSGVNEQFF
TRBD2 | NA | TRBJ2-3 | TRBV9 | TGTGCCAGCAGCGTACCAAGCGGGGGTAGCACAGATACGCAGTATTTT | CASSVPSGGSTDTQYF
NA | NA | TRBJ2-7 | TRBV10-1 | TGCGCCAGCAGTGAGTACGGGGGACCCTCCTACGAGCAGTACTTC | CASSEYGGPSYEQYF
NA | NA | TRBJ1-3 | TRBV12-5 | TGTGCTAGTGGCTCCGGGACATCTGGAAACACCATATATTTT | CASGSGTSGNTIYF
NA | NA | TRBJ2-3 | TRBV20-1 | TGCAGTGCTCGTCGAGACAACGGGCAGTATTTT | CSARRDNGQYF
NA | NA | TRBJ1-1 | TRBV11-2 | TGTGCCAGCAGCTTAGGTCCGGACACTGAAGCTTTCTTT | CASSLGPDTEAFF
NA | NA | TRBJ2-3 | TRBV11-3 | TGTGCCAGCAGCTTAGATGCCCGGGGGGCCAGCACAGATACGCAGTATTTT | CASSLDARGASTDTQYF
TRBD1 | NA | TRBJ2-3 | TRBV11-3 | TGTGCCAGCAGGCACGCGTGGAGTGGACAGGGACACACAGATACGCAGTATTTT | CASRHAWSGQGHTDTQYF
NA | NA | TRBJ1-2 | TRBV6-4 | TGTGCCAGCAGACAGGGTTGGGGCTACACCTTC | CASRQGWGYTF
TRBD1 | NA | TRBJ1-3 | TRBV4-3 | TGCGCCAGCAGCCGCCAACCACCGGGACAGGGGTCGTCATCTGGAAACACCATATATTTT | CASSRQPPGQGSSSGNTIYF